The clone carrying this T cell receptor (beta chain) was observed a few times. The data belong to a study of blood T cell repertoires in COVID-19. Per the authors' pipeline: Reference gene primer amplification yielded estimated nucleated cell counts. Measured with immunoSEQ multiplex PCR; TCRdb has only the in-frame clones, and not every one. V and J calls and clone size come straight from that table; D and trimming were deduced from the DNA. The sample holds 150,000 to 200,000 clones; 85% are singletons and the top ten take approximately 3%. This CDR3 region has 13 residues. V lost 11 bases and J 0 bases, leaving 14 bases between the germline ends. Germline V gene sequence: CDR1 SNHLY, CDR2 FYNNEI.

The chain combines TRBV2 with TRBJ2-7, with a possible D match to TRBD1 (6 bases). Sequencing was carried out using peripheral blood. This TCR was sampled from a human donor with acute or convalescent COVID-19. The donor label of this sample is uncertain. The DNA of the CDR3 is TGTGCCGGCCAGACAGGATACTCCTACGAGCAGTACTTC. It codes for CAGQTGYSYEQYF.